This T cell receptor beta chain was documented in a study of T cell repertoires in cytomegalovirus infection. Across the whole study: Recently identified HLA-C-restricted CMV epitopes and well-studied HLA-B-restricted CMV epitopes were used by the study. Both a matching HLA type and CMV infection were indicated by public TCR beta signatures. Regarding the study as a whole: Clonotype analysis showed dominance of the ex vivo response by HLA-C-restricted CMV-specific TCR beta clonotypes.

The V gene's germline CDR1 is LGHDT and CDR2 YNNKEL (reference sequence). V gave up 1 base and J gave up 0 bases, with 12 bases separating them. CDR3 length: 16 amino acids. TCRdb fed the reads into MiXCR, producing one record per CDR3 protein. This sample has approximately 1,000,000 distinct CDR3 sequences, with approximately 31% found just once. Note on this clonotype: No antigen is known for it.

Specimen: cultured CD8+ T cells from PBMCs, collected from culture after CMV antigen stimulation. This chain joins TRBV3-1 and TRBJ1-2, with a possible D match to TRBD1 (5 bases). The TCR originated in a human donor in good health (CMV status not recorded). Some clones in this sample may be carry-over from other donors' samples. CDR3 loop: CASSQGTTLANYGYTF. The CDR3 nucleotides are TGTGCCAGCAGCCAAGGGACAACGTTAGCTAACTATGGCTACACCTTC.